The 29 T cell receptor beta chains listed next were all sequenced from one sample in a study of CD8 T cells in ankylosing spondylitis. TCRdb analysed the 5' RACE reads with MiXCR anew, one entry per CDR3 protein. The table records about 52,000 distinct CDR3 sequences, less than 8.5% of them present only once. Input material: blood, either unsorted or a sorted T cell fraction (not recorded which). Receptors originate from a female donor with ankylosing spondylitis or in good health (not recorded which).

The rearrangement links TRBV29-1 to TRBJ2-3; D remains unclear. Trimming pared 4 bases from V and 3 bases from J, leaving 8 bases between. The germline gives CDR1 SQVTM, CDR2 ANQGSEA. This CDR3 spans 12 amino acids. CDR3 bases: TGCAGCGTTGTGTTACAAACAGATACGCAGTATTTT. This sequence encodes CSVVLQTDTQYF.

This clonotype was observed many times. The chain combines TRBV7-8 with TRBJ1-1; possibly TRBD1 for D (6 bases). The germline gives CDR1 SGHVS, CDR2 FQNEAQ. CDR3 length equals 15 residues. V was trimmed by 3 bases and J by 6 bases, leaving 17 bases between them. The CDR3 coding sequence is TGTGCCAGCAGCTTCAGGGGCTGGGTAGGGGCTGAAGCTTTCTTT. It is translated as CASSFRGWVGAEAFF.

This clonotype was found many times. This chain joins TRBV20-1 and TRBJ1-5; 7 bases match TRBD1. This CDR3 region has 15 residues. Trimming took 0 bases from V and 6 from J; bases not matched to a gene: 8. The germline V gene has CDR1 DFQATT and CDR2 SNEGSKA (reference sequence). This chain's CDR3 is CSAREPTGASQPQHF. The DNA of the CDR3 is TGCAGTGCTAGAGAGCCTACAGGGGCGAGTCAGCCCCAGCATTTT.

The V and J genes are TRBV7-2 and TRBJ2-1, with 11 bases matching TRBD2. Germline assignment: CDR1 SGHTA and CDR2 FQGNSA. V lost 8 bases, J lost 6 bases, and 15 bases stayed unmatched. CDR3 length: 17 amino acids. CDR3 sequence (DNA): TGTGCCAGCCCCTTGGGCCCTCTAGCGGGGGGTCCCAATGAGCAGTTCTTC. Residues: CASPLGPLAGGPNEQFF.

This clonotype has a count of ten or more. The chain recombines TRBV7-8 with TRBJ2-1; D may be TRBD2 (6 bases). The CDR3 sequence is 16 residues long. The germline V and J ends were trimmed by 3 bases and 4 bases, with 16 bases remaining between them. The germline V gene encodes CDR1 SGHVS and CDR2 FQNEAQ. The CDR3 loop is CASSLVGGAIYNEQFF. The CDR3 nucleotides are TGTGCCAGCAGCTTGGTTGGCGGGGCGATTTACAATGAGCAGTTCTTC. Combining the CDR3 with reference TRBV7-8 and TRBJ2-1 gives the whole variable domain GAGVSQSPRYKVAKRGQDVALRCDPISGHVSLFWYQQALGQGPEFLTYFQNEAQLDKSGLPSDRFFAERPEGSVSTLKIQRTQQEDSAVYLCASSLVGGAIYNEQFFGPGTRLTVL.

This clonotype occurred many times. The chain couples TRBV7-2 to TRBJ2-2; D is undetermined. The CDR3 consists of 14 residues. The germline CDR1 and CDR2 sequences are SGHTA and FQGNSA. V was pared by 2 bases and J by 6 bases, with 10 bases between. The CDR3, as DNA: TGTGCCAGCAGCTTAATCAGCGTACCCGGGGAGCTGTTTTTT. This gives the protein CASSLISVPGELFF.

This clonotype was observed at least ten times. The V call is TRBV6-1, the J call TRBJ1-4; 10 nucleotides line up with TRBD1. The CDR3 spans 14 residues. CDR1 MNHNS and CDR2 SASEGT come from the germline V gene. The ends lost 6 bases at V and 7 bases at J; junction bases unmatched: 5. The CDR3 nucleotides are TGTGCCAGCAGACCGGGACAGGGGCCTGAAAAACTGTTTTTT. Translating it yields CASRPGQGPEKLFF.

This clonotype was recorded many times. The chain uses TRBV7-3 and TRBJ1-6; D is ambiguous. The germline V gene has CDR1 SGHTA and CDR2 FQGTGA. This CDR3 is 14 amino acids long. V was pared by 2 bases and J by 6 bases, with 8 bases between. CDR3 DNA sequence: TGTGCCAGCAGCTTACTCGGACCTAATTCACCCCTCCACTTT. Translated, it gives CASSLLGPNSPLHF.

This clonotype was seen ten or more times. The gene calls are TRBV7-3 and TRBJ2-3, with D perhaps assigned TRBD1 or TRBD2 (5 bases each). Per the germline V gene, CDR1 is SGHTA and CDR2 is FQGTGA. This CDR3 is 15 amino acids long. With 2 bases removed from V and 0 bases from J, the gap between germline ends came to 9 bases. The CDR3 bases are TGTGCCAGCAGCTTAGGGGGTCTCAGCACAGATACGCAGTATTTT. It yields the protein CASSLGGLSTDTQYF. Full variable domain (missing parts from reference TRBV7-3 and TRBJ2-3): GAGVSQTPSNKVTEKGKYVELRCDPISGHTALYWYRQSLGQGPEFLIYFQGTGAADDSGLPNDRFFAVRPEGSVSTLKIQRTERGDSAVYLCASSLGGLSTDTQYFGPGTRLTVL.

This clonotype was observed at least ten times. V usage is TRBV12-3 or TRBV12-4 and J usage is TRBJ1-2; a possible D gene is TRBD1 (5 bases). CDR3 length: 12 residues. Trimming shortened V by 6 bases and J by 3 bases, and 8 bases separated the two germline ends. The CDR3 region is CASRQVHYGYTF. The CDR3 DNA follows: TGTGCCAGCAGACAGGTTCACTATGGCTACACCTTC.

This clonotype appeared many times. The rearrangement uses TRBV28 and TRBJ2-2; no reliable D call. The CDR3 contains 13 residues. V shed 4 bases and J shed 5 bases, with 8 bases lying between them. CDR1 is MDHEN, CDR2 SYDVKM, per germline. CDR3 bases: TGTGCCAGCAGTTCCGTAGAGACCGGGGAGCTGTTTTTT. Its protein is CASSSVETGELFF.

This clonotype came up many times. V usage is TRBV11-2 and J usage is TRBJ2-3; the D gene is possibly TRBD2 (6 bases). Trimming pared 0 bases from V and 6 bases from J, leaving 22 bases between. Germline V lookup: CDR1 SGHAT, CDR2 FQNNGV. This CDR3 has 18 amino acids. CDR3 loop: CASSLEALASRASDTQYF. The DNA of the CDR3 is TGTGCCAGCAGCTTAGAGGCCCTAGCGAGCCGAGCGTCGGATACGCAGTATTTT. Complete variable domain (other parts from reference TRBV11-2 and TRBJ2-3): EAGVAQSPRYKIIEKRQSVAFWCNPISGHATLYWYQQILGQGPKLLIQFQNNGVVDDSQLPKDRFSAERLKGVDSTLKIQPAKLEDSAVYLCASSLEALASRASDTQYFGPGTRLTVL.

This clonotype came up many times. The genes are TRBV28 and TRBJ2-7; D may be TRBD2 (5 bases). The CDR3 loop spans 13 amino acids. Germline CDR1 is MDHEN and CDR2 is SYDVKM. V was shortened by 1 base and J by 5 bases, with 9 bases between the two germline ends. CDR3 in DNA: TGTGCCAGCAGTTTATTGTCTAGCCACGAGCAGTACGTC. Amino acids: CASSLLSSHEQYV.

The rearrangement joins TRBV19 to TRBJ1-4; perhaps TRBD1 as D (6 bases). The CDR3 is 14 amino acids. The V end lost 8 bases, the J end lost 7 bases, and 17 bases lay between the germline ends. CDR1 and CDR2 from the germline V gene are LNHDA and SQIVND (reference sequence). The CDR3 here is CASHPWGAGEKLFF. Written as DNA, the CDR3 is TGTGCCAGTCACCCGTGGGGGGCAGGTGAAAAACTGTTTTTT.

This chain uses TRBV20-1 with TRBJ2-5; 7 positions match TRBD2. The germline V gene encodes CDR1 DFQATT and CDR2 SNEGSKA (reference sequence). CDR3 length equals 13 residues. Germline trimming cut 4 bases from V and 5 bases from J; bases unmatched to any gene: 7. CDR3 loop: CSAMSGGGETQYF. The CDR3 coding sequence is TGCAGTGCTATGTCGGGGGGTGGTGAGACCCAGTACTTC.

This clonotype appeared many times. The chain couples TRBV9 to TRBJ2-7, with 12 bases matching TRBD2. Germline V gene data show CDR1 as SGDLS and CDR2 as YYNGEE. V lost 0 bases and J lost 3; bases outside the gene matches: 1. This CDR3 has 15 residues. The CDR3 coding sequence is TGTGCCAGCAGCGTAGCTAGCGGGGGGGACTACGAGCAGTACTTC. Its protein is CASSVASGGDYEQYF.

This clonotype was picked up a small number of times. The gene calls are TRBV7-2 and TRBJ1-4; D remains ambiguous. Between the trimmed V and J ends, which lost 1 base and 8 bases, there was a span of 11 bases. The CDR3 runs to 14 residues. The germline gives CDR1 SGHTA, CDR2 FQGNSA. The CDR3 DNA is TGTGCCAGCAGCTTAGGAGGGTTGGACGAAAAACTGTTTTTT. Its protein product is CASSLGGLDEKLFF.

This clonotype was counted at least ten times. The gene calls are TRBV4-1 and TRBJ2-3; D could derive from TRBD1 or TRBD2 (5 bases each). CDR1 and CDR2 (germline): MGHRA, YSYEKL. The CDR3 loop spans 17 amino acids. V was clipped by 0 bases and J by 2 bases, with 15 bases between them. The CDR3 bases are TGCGCCAGCAGCCAAGATCGAGGGGCCTCATACACAGATACGCAGTATTTT. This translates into CASSQDRGASYTDTQYF.

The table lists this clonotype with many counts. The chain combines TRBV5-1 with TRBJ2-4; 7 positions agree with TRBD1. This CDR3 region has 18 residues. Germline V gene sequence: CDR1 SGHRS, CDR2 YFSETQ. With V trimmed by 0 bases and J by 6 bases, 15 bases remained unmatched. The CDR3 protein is CASSLEGLQGRDRNIQYF. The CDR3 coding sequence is TGCGCCAGCAGCTTGGAAGGGTTACAGGGACGGGACAGAAACATTCAGTACTTC.

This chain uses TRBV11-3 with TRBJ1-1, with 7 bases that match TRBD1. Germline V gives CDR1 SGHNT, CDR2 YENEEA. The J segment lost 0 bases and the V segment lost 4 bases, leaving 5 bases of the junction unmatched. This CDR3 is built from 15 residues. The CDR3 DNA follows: TGTGCCAGCAGCTCGGGCGGGACAGTGAACACTGAAGCTTTCTTT. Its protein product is CASSSGGTVNTEAFF.

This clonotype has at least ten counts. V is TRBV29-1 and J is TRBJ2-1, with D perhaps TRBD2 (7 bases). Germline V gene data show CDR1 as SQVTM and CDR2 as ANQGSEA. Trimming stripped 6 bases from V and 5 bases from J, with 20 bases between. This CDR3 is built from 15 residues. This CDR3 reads CSVRAGGGEHNEQFF. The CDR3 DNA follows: TGCAGCGTCCGGGCCGGAGGGGGGGAACACAATGAGCAGTTCTTC.

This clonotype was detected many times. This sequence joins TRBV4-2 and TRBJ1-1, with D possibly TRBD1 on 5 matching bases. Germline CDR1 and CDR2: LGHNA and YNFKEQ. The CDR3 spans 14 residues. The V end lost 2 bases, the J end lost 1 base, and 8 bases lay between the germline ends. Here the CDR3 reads CASSQPDKNTEAFF. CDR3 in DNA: TGTGCCAGCAGCCAACCGGACAAGAACACTGAAGCTTTCTTT.

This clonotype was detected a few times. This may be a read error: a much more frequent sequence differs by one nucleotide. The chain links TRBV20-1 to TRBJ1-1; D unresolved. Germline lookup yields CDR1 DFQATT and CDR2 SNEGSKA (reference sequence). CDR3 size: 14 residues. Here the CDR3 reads CSAPTVDPNIEAFF. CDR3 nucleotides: TGCAGTGCCCCGACGGTAGACCCGAACATTGAAGCTTTCTTT.

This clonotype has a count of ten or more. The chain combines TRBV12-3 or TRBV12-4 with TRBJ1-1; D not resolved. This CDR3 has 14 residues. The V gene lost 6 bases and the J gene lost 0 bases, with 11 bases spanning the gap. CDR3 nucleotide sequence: TGTGCCAGCAGAGAGACACCTCTGAACACTGAAGCTTTCTTT. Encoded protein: CASRETPLNTEAFF.

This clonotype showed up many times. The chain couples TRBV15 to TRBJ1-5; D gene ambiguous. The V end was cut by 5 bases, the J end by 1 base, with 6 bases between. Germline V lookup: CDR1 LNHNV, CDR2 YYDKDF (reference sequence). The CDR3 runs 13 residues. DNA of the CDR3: TGTGCCACCAGCGGAGCAAGCAATCAGCCCCAGCATTTT. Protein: CATSGASNQPQHF.

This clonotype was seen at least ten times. CDR3 region: CASSSKGFGTGELFF. In DNA, the CDR3 is TGTGCCAGCAGTTCCAAGGGTTTTGGGACCGGGGAGCTGTTTTTT. This chain joins TRBV12-3 or TRBV12-4 and TRBJ2-2; D not resolved. This CDR3 has 15 residues. Trimming took off 4 bases at V and 5 bases at J, with 14 bases between the two ends.

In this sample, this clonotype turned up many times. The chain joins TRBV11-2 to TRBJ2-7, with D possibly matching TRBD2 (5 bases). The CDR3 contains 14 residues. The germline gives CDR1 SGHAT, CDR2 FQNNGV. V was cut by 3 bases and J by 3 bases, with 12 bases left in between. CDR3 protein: CASSFSAGNYEQYV. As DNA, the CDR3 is TGTGCCAGCAGCTTTAGCGCAGGAAACTACGAGCAGTACGTC.

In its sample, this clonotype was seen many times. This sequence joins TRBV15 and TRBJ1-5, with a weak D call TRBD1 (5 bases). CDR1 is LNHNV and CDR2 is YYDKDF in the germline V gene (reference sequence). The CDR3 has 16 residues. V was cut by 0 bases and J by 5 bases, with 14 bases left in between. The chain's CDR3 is CATSRDRGVFHQPQHF. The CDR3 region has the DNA TGTGCCACCAGCAGAGATAGAGGGGTGTTCCATCAGCCCCAGCATTTT.

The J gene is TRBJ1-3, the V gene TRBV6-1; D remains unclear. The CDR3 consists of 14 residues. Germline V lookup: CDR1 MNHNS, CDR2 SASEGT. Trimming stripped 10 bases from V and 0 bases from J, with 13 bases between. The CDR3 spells CATYLRSSGNTIYF. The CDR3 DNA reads TGTGCCACCTACCTCAGGAGCTCTGGAAACACCATATATTTT.